This T cell receptor beta chain was sequenced in a study of blood T cell repertoires in COVID-19. For the study at large: T cells, B-cell-depleted T cells, or PBMCs supplied cDNA or gDNA.

This CDR3 is 14 amino acids long. Deletions cut 0 bases from V and 2 bases from J, with 8 bases between. Looked up from germline, CDR1 is SGHRS and CDR2 is YFSETQ. Clones were read by immunoSEQ multiplex PCR, and TCRdb kept only the in-frame ones, dropping some. The table has under 500,000 clones, around 89% seen once. J is TRBJ2-5 and V is TRBV5-1, with D possibly TRBD1 on 6 matching bases. This clonotype was obtained from a woman in her twenties or thirties with acute or convalescent COVID-19. Sequenced material: peripheral blood. The CDR3 bases are TGCGCCAGCAGCTTGGTAGGGGGACAAGAGACCCAGTACTTC. It yields the protein CASSLVGGQETQYF. Full variable domain (missing parts from reference TRBV5-1 and TRBJ2-5): KAGVTQTPRYLIKTRGQQVTLSCSPISGHRSVSWYQQTPGQGLQFLFEYFSETQRNKGNFPGRFSGRQFSNSRSEMNVSTLELGDSALYLCASSLVGGQETQYFGPGTRLLVL.